The source of this T cell receptor beta chain is a study of CD8 T cells in ankylosing spondylitis. Germline V gene data show CDR1 as SGHTA and CDR2 as FQGTGA. The CDR3 is 13 residues long. V lost 5 bases and J 6 bases, leaving 8 bases between the germline ends. This clonotype was counted a few times. The antigen is undetermined. Each CDR3 protein gets one entry after TCRdb re-called the 5' RACE reads with MiXCR. The sample includes roughly 64,000 distinct CDR3 sequences, approximately 5.7% of them seen just once. Findings of the study overall: Disease-linked clones bore a CD8+ phenotype, appearing relatively rarely in peripheral blood.

The chain links TRBV7-3 to TRBJ1-6; D unclear. Input material: synovial fluid, either unsorted or a sorted T cell fraction (not recorded which). This receptor was taken from a male donor with ankylosing spondylitis. The CDR3 sequence is CASSPDINSPLHF. DNA for the CDR3: TGTGCCAGCAGCCCAGATATTAATTCACCCCTCCACTTT.